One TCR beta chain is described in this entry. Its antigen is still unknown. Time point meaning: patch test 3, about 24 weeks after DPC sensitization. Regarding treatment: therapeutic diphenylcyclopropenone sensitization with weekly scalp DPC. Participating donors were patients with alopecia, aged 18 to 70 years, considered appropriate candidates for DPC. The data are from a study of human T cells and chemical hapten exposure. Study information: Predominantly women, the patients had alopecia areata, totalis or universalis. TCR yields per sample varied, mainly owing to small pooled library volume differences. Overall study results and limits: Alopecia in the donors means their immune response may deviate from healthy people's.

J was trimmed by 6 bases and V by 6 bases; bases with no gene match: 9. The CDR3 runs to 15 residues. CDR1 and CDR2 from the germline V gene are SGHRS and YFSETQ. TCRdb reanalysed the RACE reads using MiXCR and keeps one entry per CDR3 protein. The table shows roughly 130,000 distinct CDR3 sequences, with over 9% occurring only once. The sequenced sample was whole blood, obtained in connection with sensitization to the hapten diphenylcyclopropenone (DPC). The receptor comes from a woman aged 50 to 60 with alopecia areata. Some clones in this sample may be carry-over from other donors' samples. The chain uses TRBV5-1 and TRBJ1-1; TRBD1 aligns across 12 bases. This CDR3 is CASTNAGTGGAEAFF. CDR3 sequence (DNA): TGCGCCAGCACCAACGCCGGGACAGGGGGCGCTGAAGCTTTCTTT. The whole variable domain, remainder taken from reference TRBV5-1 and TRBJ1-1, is KAGVTQTPRYLIKTRGQQVTLSCSPISGHRSVSWYQQTPGQGLQFLFEYFSETQRNKGNFPGRFSGRQFSNSRSEMNVSTLELGDSALYLCASTNAGTGGAEAFFGQGTRLTVV.